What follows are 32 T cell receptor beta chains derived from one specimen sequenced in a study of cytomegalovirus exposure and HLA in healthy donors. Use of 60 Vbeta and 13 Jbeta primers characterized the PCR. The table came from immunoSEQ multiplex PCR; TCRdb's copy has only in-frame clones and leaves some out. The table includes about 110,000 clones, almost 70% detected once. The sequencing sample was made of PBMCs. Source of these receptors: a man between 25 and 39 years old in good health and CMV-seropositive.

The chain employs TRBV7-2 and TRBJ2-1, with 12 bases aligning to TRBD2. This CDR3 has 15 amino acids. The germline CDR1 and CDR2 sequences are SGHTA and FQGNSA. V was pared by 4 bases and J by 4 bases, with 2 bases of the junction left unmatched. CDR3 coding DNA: TGTGCCAGCAGCTCTAGCGGGAGGGTATACAATGAGCAGTTCTTC. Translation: CASSSSGRVYNEQFF.

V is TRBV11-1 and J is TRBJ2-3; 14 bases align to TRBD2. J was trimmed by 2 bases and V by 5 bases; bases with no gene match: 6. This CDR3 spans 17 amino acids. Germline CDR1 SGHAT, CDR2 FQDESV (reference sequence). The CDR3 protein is CASSTGLAGGTTDTQYF. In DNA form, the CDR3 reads TGTGCCAGCAGCACAGGACTAGCGGGGGGAACCACAGATACGCAGTATTTT. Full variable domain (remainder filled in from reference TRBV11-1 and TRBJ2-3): EAEVAQSPRYKITEKSQAVAFWCDPISGHATLYWYRQILGQGPELLVQFQDESVVDDSQLPKDRFSAERLKGVDSTLKIQPAELGDSAMYLCASSTGLAGGTTDTQYFGPGTRLTVL.

DNA for the CDR3: TGTGCCAGCAGCTTAGGGGGCGCGGTGAACACTGAAGCTTTCTTT. This sequence encodes CASSLGGAVNTEAFF. This chain connects TRBV7-8 to TRBJ1-1; D possibly corresponds to TRBD1 (5 bases). V lost 1 base to trimming and J lost 0 bases, with 9 bases between them. The germline CDR1 and CDR2 sequences are SGHVS and FQNEAQ. This CDR3 region has 15 residues.

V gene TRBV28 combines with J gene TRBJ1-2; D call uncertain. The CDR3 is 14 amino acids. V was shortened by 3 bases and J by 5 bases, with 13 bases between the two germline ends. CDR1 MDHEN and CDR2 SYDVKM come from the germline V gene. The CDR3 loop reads CASSFGQFAYGYTF. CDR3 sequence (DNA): TGTGCCAGCAGTTTTGGGCAGTTCGCATATGGCTACACCTTC.

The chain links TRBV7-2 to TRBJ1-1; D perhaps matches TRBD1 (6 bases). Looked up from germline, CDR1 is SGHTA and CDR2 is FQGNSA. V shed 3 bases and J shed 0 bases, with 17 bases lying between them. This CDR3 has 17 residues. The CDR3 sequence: CASSFRMGALMNTEAFF. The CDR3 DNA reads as TGTGCCAGCAGCTTTAGAATGGGGGCATTGATGAACACTGAAGCTTTCTTT.

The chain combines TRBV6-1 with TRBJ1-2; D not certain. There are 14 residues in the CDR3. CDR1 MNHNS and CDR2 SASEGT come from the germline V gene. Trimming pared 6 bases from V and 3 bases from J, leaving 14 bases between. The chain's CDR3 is CASSPRGSDYGYTF. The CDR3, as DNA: TGTGCCAGCAGCCCCCGGGGTAGCGACTATGGCTACACCTTC.

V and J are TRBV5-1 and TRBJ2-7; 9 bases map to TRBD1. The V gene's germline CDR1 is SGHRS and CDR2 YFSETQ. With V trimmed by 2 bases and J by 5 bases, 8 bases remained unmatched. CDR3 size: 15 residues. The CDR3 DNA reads TGCGCCAGCAGCTTATACCGGGACAGGGTAAACGAGCAGTACTTC. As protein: CASSLYRDRVNEQYF.

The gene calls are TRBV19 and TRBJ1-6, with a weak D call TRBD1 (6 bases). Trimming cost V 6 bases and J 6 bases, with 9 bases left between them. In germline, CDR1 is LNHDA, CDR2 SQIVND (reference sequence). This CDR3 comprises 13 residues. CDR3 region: CASRTGSNSPLHF. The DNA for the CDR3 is TGTGCCAGTAGAACAGGGAGTAATTCACCCCTCCACTTT. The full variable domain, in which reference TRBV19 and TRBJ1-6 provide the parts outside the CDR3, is DGGITQSPKYLFRKEGQNVTLSCEQNLNHDAMYWYRQDPGQGLRLIYYSQIVNDFQKGDIAEGYSVSREKKESFPLTVTSAQKNPTAFYLCASRTGSNSPLHFGNGTRLTVT.

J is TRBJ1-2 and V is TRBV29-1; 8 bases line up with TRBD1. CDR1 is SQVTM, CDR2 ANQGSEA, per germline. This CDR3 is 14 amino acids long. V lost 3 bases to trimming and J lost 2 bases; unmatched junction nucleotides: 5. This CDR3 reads CSVEGTGFNYGYTF. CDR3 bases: TGCAGCGTTGAGGGGACAGGCTTCAACTATGGCTACACCTTC.

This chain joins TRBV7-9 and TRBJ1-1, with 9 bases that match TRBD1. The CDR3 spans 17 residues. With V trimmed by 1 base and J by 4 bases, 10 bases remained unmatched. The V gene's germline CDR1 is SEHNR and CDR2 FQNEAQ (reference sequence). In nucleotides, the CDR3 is TGTGCCAGCAGCTTAGGGGACACAGGGGGCGAGCGCACTGAAGCTTTCTTT. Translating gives CASSLGDTGGERTEAFF.

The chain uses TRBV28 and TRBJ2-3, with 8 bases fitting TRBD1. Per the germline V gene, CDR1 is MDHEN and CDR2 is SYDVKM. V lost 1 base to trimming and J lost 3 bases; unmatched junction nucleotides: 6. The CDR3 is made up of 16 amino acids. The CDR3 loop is CASSLFSGGDTDTQYF. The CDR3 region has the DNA TGTGCCAGCAGTTTATTTTCAGGGGGCGATACAGATACGCAGTATTTT.

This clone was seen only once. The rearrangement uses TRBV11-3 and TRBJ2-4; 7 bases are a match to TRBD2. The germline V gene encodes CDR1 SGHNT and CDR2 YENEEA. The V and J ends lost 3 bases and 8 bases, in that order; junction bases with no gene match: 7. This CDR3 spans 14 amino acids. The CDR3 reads CASSFGGTGYIQYF. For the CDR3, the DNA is TGTGCCAGCAGCTTCGGGGGGACGGGGTACATTCAGTACTTC.

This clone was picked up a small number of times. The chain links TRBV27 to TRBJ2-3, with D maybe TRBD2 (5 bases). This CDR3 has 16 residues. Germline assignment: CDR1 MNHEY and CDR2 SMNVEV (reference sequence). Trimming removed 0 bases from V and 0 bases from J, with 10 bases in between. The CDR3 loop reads CASSLSVSGSTDTQYF. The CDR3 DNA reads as TGTGCCAGCAGTTTATCGGTGAGCGGTAGCACAGATACGCAGTATTTT.

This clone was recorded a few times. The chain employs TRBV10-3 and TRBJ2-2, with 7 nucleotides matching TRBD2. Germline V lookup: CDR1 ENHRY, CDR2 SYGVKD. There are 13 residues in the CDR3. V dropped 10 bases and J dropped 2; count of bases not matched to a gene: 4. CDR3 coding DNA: TGTGCCAGTGGACTAGTCAACACCGGGGAGCTGTTTTTT. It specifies CASGLVNTGELFF.

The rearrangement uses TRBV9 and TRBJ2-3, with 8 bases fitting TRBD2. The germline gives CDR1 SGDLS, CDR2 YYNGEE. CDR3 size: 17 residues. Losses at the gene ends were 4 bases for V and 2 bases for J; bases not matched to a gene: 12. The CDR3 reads CASSPWVLADDTDTQYF. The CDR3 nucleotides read TGTGCCAGCAGCCCCTGGGTACTAGCGGACGACACAGATACGCAGTATTTT.

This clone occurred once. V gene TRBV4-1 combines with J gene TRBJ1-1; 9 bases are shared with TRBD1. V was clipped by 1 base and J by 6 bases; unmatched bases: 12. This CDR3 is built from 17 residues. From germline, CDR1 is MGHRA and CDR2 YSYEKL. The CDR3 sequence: CASSQGRLGQGAAEAFF. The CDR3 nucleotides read TGCGCCAGCAGCCAAGGGAGATTGGGACAGGGAGCAGCTGAAGCTTTCTTT.

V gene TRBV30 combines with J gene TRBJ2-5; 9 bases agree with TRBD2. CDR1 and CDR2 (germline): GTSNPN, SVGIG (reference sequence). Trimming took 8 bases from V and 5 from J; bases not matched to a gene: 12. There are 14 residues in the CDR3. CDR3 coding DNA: TGTGCCGCTCCTGGGCGGGGGGGCCGGGAGACCCAGTACTTC. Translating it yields CAAPGRGGRETQYF. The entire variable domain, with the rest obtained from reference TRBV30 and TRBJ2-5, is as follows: SQTIHQWPATLVQPVGSPLSLECTVEGTSNPNLYWYRQAAGRGLQLLFYSVGIGQISSEVPQNLSASRPQDRQFILSSKKLLLSDSGFYLCAAPGRGGRETQYFGPGTRLLVL.

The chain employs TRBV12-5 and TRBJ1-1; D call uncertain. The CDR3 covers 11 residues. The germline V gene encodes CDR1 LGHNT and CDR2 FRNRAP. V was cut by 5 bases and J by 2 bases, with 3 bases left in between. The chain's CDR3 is CASGVNTEAFF. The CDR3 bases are TGTGCTAGTGGTGTAAACACTGAAGCTTTCTTT.

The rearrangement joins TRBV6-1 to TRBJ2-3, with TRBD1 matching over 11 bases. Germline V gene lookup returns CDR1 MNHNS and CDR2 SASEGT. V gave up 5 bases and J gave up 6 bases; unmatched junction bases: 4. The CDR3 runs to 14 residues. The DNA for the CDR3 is TGTGCCAGCAGTAAGGACAGGGGGCTTGATACGCAGTATTTT. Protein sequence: CASSKDRGLDTQYF.

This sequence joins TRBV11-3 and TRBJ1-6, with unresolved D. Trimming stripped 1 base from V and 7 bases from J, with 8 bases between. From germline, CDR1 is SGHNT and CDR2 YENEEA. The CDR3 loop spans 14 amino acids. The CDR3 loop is CASSLAAGNSPLHF. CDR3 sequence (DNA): TGTGCCAGCAGCTTAGCGGCGGGGAATTCACCCCTCCACTTT.

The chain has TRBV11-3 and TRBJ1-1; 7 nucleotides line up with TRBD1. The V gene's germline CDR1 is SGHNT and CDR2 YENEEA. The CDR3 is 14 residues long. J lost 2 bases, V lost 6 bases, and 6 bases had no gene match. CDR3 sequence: CASSDQGGNTEAFF. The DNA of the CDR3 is TGTGCCAGCAGTGATCAGGGGGGTAACACTGAAGCTTTCTTT.

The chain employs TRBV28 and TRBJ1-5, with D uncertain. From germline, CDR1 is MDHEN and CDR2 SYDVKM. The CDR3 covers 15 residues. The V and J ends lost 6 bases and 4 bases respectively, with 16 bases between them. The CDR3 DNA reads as TGTGCCAGCAGGCCTGGCCAATGGGCTAATCAGCCCCAGCATTTT. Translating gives CASRPGQWANQPQHF.

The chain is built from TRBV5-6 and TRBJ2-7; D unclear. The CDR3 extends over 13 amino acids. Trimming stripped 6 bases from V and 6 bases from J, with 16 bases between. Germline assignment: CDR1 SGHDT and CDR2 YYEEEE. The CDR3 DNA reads TGTGCCAGCAACCTACGGTTGCAGAGCGAGCAGTACGTC. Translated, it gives CASNLRLQSEQYV.

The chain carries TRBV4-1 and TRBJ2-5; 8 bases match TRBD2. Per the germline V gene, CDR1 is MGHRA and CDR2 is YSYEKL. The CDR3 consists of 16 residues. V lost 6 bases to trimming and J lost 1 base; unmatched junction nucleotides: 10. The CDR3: CASSQSGGGLQETQYF. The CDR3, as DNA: TGCGCCAGCAGTCAGAGTGGCGGGGGGCTCCAAGAGACCCAGTACTTC.

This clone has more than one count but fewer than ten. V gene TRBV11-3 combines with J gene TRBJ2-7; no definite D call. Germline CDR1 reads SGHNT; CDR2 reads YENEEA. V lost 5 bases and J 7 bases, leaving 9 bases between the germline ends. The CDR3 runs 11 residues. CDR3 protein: CASSPSGEQYV. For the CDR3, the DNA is TGTGCCAGCAGCCCTTCTGGAGAGCAGTACGTC.

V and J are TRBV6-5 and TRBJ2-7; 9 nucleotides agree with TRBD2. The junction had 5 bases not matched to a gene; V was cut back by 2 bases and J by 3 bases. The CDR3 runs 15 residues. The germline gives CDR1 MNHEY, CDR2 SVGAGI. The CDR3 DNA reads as TGTGCCAGCAGTTACGCGGGGGGGCCATACTACGAGCAGTACTTC. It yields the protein CASSYAGGPYYEQYF.

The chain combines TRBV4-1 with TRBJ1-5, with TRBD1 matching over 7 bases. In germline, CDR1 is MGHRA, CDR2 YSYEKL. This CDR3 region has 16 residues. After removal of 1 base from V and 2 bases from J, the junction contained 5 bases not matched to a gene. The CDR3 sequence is CASSQGPTGGNQPQHF. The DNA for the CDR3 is TGCGCCAGCAGCCAAGGCCCTACAGGGGGCAATCAGCCCCAGCATTTT.

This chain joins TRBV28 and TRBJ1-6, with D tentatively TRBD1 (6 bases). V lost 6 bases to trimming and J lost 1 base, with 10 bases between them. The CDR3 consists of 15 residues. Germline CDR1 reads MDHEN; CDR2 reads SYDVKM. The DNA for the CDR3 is TGTGCCAGCAGCACAGGGCTTTCCTATAATTCACCCCTCCACTTT. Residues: CASSTGLSYNSPLHF.

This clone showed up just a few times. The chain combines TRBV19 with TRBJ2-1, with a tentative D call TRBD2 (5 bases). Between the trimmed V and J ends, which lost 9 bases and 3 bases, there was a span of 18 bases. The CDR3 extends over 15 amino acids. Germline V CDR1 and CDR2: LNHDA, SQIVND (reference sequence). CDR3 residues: CASLNSGRYYNEQFF. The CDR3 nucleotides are TGTGCCAGCCTAAACAGCGGCCGTTACTACAATGAGCAGTTCTTC. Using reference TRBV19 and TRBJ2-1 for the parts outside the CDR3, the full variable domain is DGGITQSPKYLFRKEGQNVTLSCEQNLNHDAMYWYRQDPGQGLRLIYYSQIVNDFQKGDIAEGYSVSREKKESFPLTVTSAQKNPTAFYLCASLNSGRYYNEQFFGPGTRLTVL.

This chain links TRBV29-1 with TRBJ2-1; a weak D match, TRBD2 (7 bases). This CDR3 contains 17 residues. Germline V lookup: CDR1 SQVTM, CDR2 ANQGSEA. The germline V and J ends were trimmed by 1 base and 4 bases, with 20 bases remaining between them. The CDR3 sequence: CSVEGGGGGHLYNEQFF. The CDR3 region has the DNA TGCAGCGTTGAAGGGGGGGGAGGGGGACACCTATACAATGAGCAGTTCTTC.

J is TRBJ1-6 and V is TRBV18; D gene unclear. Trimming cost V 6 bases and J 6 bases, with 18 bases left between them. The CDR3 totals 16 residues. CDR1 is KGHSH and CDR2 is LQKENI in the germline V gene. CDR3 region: CASSRGEGLRNSPLHF. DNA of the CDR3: TGTGCCAGCTCCCGCGGGGAGGGCCTCCGTAATTCACCCCTCCACTTT.

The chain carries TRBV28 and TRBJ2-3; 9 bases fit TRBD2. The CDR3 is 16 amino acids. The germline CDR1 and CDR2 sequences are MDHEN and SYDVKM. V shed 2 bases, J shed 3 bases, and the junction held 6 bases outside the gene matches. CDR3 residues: CASSLRLAGETDTQYF. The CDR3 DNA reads TGTGCCAGCAGTTTAAGGTTAGCGGGAGAAACAGATACGCAGTATTTT.